This entry features one T cell receptor beta chain sequence. The antigen is not known. The sample belongs to a study of T cells expressing NK-cell markers. The overall study: CD3+CD56+NKG2C+, CD3+CD56+NKG2C- and CD3+CD56-NKG2C+ T cells, once sorted, supplied the TCR beta repertoires.

Study-level results: NKG2C+ dominant clonotype frequencies in five or six donors were about 1.0-8% of CD8+ T cells. The same clonotypes also predominated in the CD3+CD56-NKG2C+ fraction of a handful of donors.

TCRdb re-called the 5' RACE reads and catalogs CDR3 proteins one per entry, DNA excluded. Recorded for this sample: some 500,000 distinct CDR3 sequences. CDR3 length equals 13 residues. Germline assignment: CDR1 SGHVS and CDR2 FNYEAQ. V gene TRBV7-6 combines with J gene TRBJ1-2; TCRdb indicates TRBD1, and absent DNA this call remains unverified. Sample: blood T cells: a sorted CD56 or NKG2C T cell subset, CD4+ or CD8+ T cells, or bulk PBMC T cells (not recorded which). This TCR was sampled from a woman aged 50 to 60 in good health. CDR3: CASGNRGEGGYTF.